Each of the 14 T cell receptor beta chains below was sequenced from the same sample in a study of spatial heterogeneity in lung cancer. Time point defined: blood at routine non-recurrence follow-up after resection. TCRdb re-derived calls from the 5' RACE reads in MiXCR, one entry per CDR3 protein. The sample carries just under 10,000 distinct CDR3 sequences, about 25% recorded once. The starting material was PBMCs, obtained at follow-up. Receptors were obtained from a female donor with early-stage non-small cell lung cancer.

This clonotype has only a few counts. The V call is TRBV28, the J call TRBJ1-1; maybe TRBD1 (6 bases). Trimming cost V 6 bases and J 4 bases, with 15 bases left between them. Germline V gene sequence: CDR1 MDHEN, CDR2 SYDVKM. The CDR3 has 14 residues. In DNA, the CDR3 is TGTGCCAGCAGCCTTACAGGGTTTTCCACTGAAGCTTTCTTT. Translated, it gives CASSLTGFSTEAFF. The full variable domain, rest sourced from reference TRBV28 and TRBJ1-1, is DVKVTQSSRYLVKRTGEKVFLECVQDMDHENMFWYRQDPGLGLRLIYFSYDVKMKEKGDIPEGYSVSREKKERFSLILESASTNQTSMYLCASSLTGFSTEAFFGQGTRLTVV.

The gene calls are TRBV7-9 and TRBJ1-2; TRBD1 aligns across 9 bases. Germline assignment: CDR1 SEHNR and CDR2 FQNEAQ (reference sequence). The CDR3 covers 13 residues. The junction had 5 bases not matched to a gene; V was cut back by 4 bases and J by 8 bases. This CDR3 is CASSSWTGEGYTF. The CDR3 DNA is TGTGCCAGCAGCTCCTGGACAGGGGAGGGCTACACCTTC. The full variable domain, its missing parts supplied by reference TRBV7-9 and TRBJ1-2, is DTGVSQNPRHKITKRGQNVTFRCDPISEHNRLYWYRQTLGQGPEFLTYFQNEAQLEKSRLLSDRFSAERPKGSFSTLEIQRTEQGDSAMYLCASSSWTGEGYTFGSGTRLTVV.

CDR3 DNA: TGTGCCAGCAGTGAAGCGCTGGCCCTTAACTATGGCTACACCTTC. Translating gives CASSEALALNYGYTF. The chain joins TRBV6-1 to TRBJ1-2; D call uncertain. The length of the CDR3 is 15 residues. Trimming cost V 0 bases and J 1 base, with 9 bases left between them. CDR1 is MNHNS, CDR2 SASEGT, per germline.

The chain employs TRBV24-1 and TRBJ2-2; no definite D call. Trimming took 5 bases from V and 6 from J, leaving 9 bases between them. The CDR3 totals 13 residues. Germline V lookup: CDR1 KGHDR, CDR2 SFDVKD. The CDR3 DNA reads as TGTGCCACCAGTGTGTGGGAACCCGGGGAGCTGTTTTTT. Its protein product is CATSVWEPGELFF.

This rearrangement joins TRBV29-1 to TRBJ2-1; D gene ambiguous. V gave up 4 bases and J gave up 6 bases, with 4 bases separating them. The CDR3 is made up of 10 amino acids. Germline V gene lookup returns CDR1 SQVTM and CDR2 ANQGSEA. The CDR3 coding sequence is TGCAGCGTTGCGGGCAATGAGCAGTTCTTC. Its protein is CSVAGNEQFF.

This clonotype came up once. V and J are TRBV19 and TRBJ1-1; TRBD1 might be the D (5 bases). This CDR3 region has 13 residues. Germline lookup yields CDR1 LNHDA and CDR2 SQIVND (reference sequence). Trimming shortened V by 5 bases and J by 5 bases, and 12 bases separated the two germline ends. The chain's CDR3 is CASSPREGTEAFF. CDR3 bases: TGTGCCAGTAGTCCACGAGAGGGGACTGAAGCTTTCTTT.

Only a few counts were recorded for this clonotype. The CDR3 DNA reads as TGTGCCATCATGAGCGGGAGCGGGACAGATACGCAGTATTTT. It yields the protein CAIMSGSGTDTQYF. V and J are TRBV10-3 and TRBJ2-3, with TRBD2 matching over 8 bases. The CDR3 is 14 residues long. Trimming at V came to 7 bases and at J to 3 bases, leaving 6 bases not matched to a gene. The germline V gene encodes CDR1 ENHRY and CDR2 SYGVKD.

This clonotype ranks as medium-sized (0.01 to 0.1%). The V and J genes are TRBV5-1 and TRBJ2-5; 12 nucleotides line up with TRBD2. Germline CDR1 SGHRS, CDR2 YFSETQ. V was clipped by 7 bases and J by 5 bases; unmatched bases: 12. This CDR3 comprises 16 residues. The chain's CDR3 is CASGPLAGGGGETQYF. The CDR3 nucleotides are TGCGCCAGCGGTCCACTAGCGGGAGGCGGAGGGGAGACCCAGTACTTC.

The CDR3 spells CASSVGTGYGYTF. In DNA, the CDR3 is TGCGCCAGCAGTGTCGGGACAGGATATGGCTACACCTTC. The genes are TRBV10-1 and TRBJ1-2, with 8 positions matching TRBD1. CDR1 and CDR2 from the germline V gene are WNHNN and SYGVQD (reference sequence). V lost 4 bases, J lost 5 bases, and 3 bases stayed unmatched. The CDR3 has 13 residues.

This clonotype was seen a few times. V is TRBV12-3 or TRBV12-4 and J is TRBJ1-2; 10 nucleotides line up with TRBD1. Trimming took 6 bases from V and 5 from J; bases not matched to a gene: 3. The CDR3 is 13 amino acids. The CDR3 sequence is CASRTGGVYGYTF. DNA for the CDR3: TGTGCCAGCAGGACAGGGGGCGTGTATGGCTACACCTTC.

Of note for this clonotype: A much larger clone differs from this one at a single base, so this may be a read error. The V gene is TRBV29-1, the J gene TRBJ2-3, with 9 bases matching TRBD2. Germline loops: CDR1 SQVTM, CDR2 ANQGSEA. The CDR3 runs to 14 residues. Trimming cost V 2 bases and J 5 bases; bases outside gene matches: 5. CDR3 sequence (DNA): TGCAGCGTTGAAAGCGGGAGGAGGGGAGATACGCAGTATTTT. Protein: CSVESGRRGDTQYF.

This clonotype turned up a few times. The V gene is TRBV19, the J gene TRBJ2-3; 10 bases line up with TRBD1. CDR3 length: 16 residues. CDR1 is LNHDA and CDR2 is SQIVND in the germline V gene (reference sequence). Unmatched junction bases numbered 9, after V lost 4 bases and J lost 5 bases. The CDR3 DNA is TGTGCCAGTAGTACCAGACAGGGGGCGCAGGGAGATACGCAGTATTTT. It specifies CASSTRQGAQGDTQYF.

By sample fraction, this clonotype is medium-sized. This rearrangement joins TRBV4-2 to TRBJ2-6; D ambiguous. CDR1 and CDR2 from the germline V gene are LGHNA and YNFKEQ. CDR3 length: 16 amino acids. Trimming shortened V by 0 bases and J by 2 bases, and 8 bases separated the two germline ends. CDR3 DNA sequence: TGTGCCAGCAGCCAAGAAAGGAACGCTGGGGCCAACGTCCTGACTTTC. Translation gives CASSQERNAGANVLTF.

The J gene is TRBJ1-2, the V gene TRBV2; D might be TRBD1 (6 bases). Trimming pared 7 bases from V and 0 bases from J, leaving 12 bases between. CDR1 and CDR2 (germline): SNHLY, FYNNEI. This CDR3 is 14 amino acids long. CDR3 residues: CASTGQSPNYGYTF. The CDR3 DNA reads TGTGCCAGCACCGGACAGTCCCCTAACTATGGCTACACCTTC.